This record covers a single T cell receptor beta chain. Its antigen is currently unknown. CD8 cells regarded as naive lacked CD45RO, were positively chosen for CCR7, and omitted terminally differentiated effector memory CD45RA+ cells. Deep-level assay runs were performed. Assay used: immunoSEQ multiplex PCR; TCRdb lists only in-frame clones, some missing. The sample includes over 2 million clones, around 96% seen only once; the top ten take 0.9% to 1.3%. The CDR3 is made up of 13 amino acids. The germline V gene has CDR1 LNHDA and CDR2 SQIVND (reference sequence). Trimming shortened V by 5 bases and J by 3 bases, and 10 bases separated the two germline ends. The data belong to a study of shared clonotypes between healthy human individuals. Study outcomes and limitations: Shared clonotypes: roughly 4.7% naive CD4, about 3.3% naive CD8, about 2.4% memory CD4, 0.4% memory CD8.

This chain links TRBV19 with TRBJ1-1; tentatively, D is TRBD1 (5 bases). The receptor's source is a man younger than 35 in good health. The sequenced sample consisted of naive CD8+ T cells sorted from blood. The CDR3 coding sequence is TGTGCCAGTAGTGATGGGGGGGACACTGAAGCTTTCTTT. As protein: CASSDGGDTEAFF.